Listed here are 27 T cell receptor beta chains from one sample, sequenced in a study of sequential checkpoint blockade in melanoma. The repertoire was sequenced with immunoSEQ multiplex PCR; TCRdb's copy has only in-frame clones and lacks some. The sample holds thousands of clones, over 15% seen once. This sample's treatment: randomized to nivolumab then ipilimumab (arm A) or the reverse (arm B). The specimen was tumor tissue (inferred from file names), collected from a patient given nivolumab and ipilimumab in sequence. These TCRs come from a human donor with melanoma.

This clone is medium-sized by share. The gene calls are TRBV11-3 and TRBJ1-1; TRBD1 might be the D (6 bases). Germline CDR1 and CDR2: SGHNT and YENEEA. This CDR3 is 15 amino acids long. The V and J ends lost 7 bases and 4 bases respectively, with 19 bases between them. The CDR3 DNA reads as TGTGCCAGCACCCCCGGGGGGGGCGGGGGCACTGAAGCTTTCTTT. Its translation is CASTPGGGGGTEAFF.

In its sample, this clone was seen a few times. CDR3 nucleotides: TGTGCCAGTGCGGGGGGGCGCTCCTACGAGCAGTACTTC. Encoded protein: CASAGGRSYEQYF. V gene TRBV7-2 combines with J gene TRBJ2-7, with 9 nucleotides matching TRBD2. The length of the CDR3 is 13 residues. Trimming at V came to 9 bases and at J to 0 bases, leaving 3 bases not matched to a gene. Germline V lookup: CDR1 SGHTA, CDR2 FQGNSA.

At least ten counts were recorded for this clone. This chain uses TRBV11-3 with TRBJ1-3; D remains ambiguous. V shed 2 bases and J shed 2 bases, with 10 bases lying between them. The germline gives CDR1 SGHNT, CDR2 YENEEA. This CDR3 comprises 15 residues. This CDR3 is CASSLSAGTGNTIYF. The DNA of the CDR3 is TGTGCCAGCAGCTTATCAGCCGGAACTGGAAACACCATATATTTT.

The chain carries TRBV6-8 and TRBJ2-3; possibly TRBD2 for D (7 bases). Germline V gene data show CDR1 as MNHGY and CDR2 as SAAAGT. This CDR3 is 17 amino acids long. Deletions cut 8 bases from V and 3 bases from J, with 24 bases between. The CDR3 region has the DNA TGTGCCAGCGGTACCTGGGGGGGGGCTTTAGGGACAGATACGCAGTATTTT. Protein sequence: CASGTWGGALGTDTQYF.

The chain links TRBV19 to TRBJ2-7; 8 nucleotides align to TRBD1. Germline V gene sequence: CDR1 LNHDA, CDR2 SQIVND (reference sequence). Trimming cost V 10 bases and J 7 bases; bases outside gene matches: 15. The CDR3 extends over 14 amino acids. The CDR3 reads CATSPRDRNREQYF. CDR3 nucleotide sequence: TGTGCCACGTCCCCCCGGGACAGGAACAGGGAGCAGTACTTC.

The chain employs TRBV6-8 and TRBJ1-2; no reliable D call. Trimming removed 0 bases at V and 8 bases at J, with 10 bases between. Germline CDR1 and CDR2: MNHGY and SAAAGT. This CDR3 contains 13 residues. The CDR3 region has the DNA TGTGCCAGCAGTTACTCGATTGTGGAGGGCTACACCTTC. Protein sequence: CASSYSIVEGYTF.

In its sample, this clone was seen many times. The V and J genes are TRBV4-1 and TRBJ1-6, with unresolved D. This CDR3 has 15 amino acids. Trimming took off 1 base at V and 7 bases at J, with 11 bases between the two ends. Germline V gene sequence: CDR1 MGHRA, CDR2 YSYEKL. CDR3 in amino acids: CASSQGNSRNSPLHF. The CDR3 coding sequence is TGCGCCAGCAGCCAAGGAAACAGCCGAAATTCACCCCTCCACTTT.

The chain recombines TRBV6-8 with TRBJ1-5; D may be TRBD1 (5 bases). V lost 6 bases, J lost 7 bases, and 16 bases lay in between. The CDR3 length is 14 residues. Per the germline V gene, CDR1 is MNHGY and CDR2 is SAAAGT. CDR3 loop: CASSYGGGGQPQHF. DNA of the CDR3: TGTGCCAGCAGCTACGGGGGTGGGGGACAGCCCCAGCATTTT.

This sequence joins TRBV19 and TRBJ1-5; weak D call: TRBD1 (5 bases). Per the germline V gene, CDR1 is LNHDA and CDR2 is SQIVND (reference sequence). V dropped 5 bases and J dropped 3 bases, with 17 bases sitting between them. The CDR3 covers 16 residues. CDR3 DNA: TGTGCCAGTAGTGCGGACCGCAGGGCCCTCAATCAGCCCCAGCATTTT. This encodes CASSADRRALNQPQHF.

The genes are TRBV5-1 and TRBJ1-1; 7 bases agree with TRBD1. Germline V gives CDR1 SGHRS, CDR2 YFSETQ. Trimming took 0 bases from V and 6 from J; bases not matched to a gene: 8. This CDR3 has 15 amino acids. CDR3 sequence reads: CASSLAYRGEAEAFF. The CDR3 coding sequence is TGCGCCAGCAGCTTGGCCTACAGGGGAGAGGCTGAAGCTTTCTTT.

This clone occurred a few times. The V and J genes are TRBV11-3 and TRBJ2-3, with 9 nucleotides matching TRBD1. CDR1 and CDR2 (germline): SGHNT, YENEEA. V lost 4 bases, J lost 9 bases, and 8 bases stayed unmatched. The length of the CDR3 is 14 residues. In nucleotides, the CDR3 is TGTGCCAGCAGCTGGACAGGGGCCAAACAGACGCAGTATTTT. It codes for CASSWTGAKQTQYF.

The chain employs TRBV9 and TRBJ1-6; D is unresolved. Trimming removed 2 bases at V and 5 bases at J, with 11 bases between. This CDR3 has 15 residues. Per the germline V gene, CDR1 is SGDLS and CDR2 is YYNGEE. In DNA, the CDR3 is TGTGCCAGCAGCGTGAAAGGGTTAGATAATTCACCCCTCCACTTT. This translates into CASSVKGLDNSPLHF.

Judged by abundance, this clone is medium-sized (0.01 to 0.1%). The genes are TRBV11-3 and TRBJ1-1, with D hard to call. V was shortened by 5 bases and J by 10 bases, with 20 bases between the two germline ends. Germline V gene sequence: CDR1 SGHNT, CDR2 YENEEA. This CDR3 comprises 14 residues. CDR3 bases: TGTGCCAGCAGCCCTACCGAACTCGGGTTCGGAGCTTTCTTT. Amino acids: CASSPTELGFGAFF.

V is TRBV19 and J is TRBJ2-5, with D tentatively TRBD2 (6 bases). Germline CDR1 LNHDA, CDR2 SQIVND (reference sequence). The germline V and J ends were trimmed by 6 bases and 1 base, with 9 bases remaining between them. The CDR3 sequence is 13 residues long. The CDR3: CASREGGQETQYF. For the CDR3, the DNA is TGTGCCAGTAGGGAGGGAGGCCAAGAGACCCAGTACTTC.

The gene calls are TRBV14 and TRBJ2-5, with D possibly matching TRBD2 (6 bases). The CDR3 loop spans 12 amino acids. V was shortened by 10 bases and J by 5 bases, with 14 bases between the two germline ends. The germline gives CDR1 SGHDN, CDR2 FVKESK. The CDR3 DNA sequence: TGTGCCACGCGGGGACCCAGCGAGACCCAGTACTTC. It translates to CATRGPSETQYF.

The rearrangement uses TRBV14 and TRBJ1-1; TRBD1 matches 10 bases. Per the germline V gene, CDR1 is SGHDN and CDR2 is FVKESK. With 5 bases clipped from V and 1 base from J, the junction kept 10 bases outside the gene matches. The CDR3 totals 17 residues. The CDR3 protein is CASSSSRGQGSNTEAFF. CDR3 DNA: TGTGCCAGCAGCTCTTCCCGGGGACAGGGGTCGAACACTGAAGCTTTCTTT.

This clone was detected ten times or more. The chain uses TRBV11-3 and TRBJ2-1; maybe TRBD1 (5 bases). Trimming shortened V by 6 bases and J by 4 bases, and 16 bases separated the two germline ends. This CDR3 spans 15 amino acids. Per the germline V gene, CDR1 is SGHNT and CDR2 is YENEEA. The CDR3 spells CASSSQGMGYNEQFF. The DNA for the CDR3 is TGTGCCAGCAGTTCTCAGGGTATGGGTTACAATGAGCAGTTCTTC.

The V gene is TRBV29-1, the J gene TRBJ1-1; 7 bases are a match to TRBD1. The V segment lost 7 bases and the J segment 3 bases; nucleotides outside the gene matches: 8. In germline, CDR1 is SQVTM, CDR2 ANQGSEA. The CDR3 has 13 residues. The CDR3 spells CSATRDSDTEAFF. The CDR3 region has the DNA TGCAGCGCAACCCGGGACAGCGACACTGAAGCTTTCTTT.

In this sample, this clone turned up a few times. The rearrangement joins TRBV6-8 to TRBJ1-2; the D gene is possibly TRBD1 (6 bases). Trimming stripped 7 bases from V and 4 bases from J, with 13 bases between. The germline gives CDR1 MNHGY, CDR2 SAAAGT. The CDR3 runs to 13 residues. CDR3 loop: CASTGAGPYGYTF. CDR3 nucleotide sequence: TGTGCCAGCACAGGGGCAGGGCCCTATGGCTACACCTTC.

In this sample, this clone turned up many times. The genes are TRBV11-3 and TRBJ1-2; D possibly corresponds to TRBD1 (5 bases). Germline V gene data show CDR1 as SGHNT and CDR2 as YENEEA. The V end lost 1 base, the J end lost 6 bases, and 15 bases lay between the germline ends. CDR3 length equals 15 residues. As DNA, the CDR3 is TGTGCCAGCAGCTTAGGAGACGGGGCGCCCCATGGCTACACCTTC. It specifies CASSLGDGAPHGYTF.

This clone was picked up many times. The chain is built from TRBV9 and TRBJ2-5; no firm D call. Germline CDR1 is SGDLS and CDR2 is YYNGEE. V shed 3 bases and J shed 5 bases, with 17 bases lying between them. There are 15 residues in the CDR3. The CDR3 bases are TGTGCCAGCAGCGCCCGACTCACCTACGGGGAGACCCAGTACTTC. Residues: CASSARLTYGETQYF.

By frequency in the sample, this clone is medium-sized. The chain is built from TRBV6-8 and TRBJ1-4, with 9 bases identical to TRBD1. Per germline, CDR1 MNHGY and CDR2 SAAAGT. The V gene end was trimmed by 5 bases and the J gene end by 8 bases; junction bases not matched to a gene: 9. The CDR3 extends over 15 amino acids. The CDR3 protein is CASSRGQGLGEKLFF. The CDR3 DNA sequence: TGTGCCAGCAGTCGGGGACAGGGCCTAGGGGAAAAACTGTTTTTT.

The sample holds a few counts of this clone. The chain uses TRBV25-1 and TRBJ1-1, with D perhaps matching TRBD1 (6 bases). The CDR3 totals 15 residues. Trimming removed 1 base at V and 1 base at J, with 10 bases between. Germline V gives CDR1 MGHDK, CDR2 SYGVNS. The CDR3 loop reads CASSEWGGANTEAFF. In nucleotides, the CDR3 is TGTGCCAGCAGTGAATGGGGGGGGGCGAACACTGAAGCTTTCTTT.

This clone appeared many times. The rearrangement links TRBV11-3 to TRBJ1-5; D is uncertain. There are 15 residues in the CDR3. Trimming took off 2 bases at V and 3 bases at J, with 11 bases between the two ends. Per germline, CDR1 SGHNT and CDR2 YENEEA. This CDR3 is CASSLRVAHNQPQHF. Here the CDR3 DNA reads TGTGCCAGCAGCTTACGGGTTGCCCACAATCAGCCCCAGCATTTT.

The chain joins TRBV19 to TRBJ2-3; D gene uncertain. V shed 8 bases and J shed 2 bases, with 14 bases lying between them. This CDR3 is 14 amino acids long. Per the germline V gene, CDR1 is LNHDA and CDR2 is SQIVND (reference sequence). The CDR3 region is CASSHSDLTDTQYF. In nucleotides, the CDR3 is TGTGCCAGTTCCCACAGCGACCTCACAGATACGCAGTATTTT.

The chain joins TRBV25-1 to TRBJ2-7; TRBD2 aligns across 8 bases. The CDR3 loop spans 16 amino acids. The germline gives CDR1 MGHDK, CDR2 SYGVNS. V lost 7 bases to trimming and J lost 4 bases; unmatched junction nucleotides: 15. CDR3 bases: TGTGCCAGCAATTGGCGGGGGGCGTCTTGGAAGTACGAGCAGTACGTC. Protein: CASNWRGASWKYEQYV.

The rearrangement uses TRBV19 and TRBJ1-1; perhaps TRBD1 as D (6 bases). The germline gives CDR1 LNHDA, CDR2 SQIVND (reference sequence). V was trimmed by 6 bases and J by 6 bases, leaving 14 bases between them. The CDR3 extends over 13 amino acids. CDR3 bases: TGTGCCAGTAGCCACAGGGAAGGGGCTGAAGCTTTCTTT. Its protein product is CASSHREGAEAFF. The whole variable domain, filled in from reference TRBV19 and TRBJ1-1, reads DGGITQSPKYLFRKEGQNVTLSCEQNLNHDAMYWYRQDPGQGLRLIYYSQIVNDFQKGDIAEGYSVSREKKESFPLTVTSAQKNPTAFYLCASSHREGAEAFFGQGTRLTVV.